This TCR beta chain is drawn from a study of shared clonotypes between healthy human individuals. Turning to this clone: Its antigen is unidentified.

The genomic DNA of each subset was split evenly across several immunoSEQ plates. The data were produced by immunoSEQ multiplex PCR, yet TCRdb's version contains in-frame clones alone and is incomplete. The table records millions of clones, about 95% of them present only once. CD45RO-negative CD8 cells positively selected for CCR7 made up the naive population, which excluded terminally differentiated effector memory CD45RA+ cells. The study, taken as a whole, reports: Clonotype sharing levels among donors were expected to vary with sequencing depth.

From germline, CDR1 is MGHRA and CDR2 YSYEKL. The CDR3 consists of 14 residues. Trimming removed 1 base from V and 5 bases from J, with 9 bases in between. Material: naive CD8+ T cells sorted from blood. The receptor was derived from a man aged 18 to 35 in good health. The genes are TRBV4-1 and TRBJ2-1, with no clear D. CDR3 DNA sequence: TGCGCCAGCAGCCAAGTCAAGGCCGACAATGAGCAGTTCTTC. Amino acids: CASSQVKADNEQFF.